These 25 T cell receptor beta chains were all obtained from the same sample, sequenced in a study of blood T cell repertoires in COVID-19 (dated by TCRdb to the early 2020s). Libraries were built with the immunoSEQ multiplex PCR assay. TCRdb limited this immuneACCESS table to in-frame rearrangements with V and J called. A share of clones is missing; checked studies link under half to unresolved V genes, and the rest is unexplained. The sample has about 200,000 clones on record, 86% of them singletons. The ten top clones hold roughly 10% of the sample. The sequenced sample consisted of peripheral blood. Receptors were obtained from a woman aged 50 to 60 with COVID-19, enrolled during active disease.

The chain combines TRBV7-8 with TRBJ2-7, with D uncertain. This CDR3 is 14 amino acids long. Germline V gene lookup returns CDR1 SGHVS and CDR2 FQNEAQ. V was cut by 2 bases and J by 3 bases, with 11 bases left in between. In DNA, the CDR3 is TGTGCCAGCAGCTTAAGTCGACACCGCTACGAGCAGTACTTC. Its protein is CASSLSRHRYEQYF. Using reference TRBV7-8 and TRBJ2-7 for the parts outside the CDR3, the full variable domain is GAGVSQSPRYKVAKRGQDVALRCDPISGHVSLFWYQQALGQGPEFLTYFQNEAQLDKSGLPSDRFFAERPEGSVSTLKIQRTQQEDSAVYLCASSLSRHRYEQYFGPGTRLTVT.

J is TRBJ1-1 and V is TRBV4-3; the D is unclear. CDR1 LGHNA and CDR2 YSLEER come from the germline V gene. Trimming took off 0 bases at V and 0 bases at J, with 11 bases between the two ends. The CDR3 has 16 residues. CDR3 in amino acids: CASSQEGAGLNTEAFF. CDR3 nucleotides: TGCGCCAGCAGCCAAGAGGGAGCGGGTTTGAACACTGAAGCTTTCTTT.

The chain couples TRBV4-3 to TRBJ2-1, with 9 positions matching TRBD1. J was trimmed by 7 bases and V by 6 bases; bases with no gene match: 10. Germline loops: CDR1 LGHNA, CDR2 YSLEER. This CDR3 contains 15 residues. The CDR3 DNA follows: TGCGCCAGCAGGATTACAGGGGGCGCGGGGAATGAGCAGTTCTTC. This translates into CASRITGGAGNEQFF.

This clone was found a few times. The chain employs TRBV19 and TRBJ2-5; D perhaps matches TRBD2 (6 bases). The length of the CDR3 is 13 residues. Deletions cut 4 bases from V and 4 bases from J, with 10 bases between. The germline CDR1 and CDR2 sequences are LNHDA and SQIVND (reference sequence). This CDR3 is CASSTLARETQYF. The CDR3 DNA follows: TGTGCCAGTAGTACTCTAGCGAGAGAGACCCAGTACTTC.

The sample holds a few counts of this clone. The CDR3 DNA reads as TGTGCCAGCAGCCCTAATAGGGGTGCCTACGAGCAGTACTTC. Protein: CASSPNRGAYEQYF. The chain uses TRBV7-2 and TRBJ2-7; a possible D gene is TRBD1 (5 bases). The CDR3 covers 14 residues. The ends were cut back, 5 bases at V and 2 bases at J, with 13 bases in the middle. CDR1 is SGHTA, CDR2 FQGNSA, per germline. The variable domain in full, with the rest retrieved from reference TRBV7-2 and TRBJ2-7, is GAGVSQSPSNKVTEKGKDVELRCDPISGHTALYWYRQSLGQGLEFLIYFQGNSAPDKSGLPSDRFSAERTGGSVSTLTIQRTQQEDSAVYLCASSPNRGAYEQYFGPGTRLTVT.

The chain joins TRBV5-1 to TRBJ2-2; 9 positions match TRBD1. V shed 4 bases and J 3 bases; nucleotides not matched to a gene: 10. Germline V gives CDR1 SGHRS, CDR2 YFSETQ. The CDR3 extends over 17 amino acids. Written as DNA, the CDR3 is TGCGCCAGCAGCGTGGACAGGGGTTTTTCTGACACCGGGGAGCTGTTTTTT. Translation gives CASSVDRGFSDTGELFF.

The chain uses TRBV5-6 and TRBJ1-2; D uncertain. The length of the CDR3 is 14 residues. Germline-derived CDR1 and CDR2 are SGHDT and YYEEEE. V lost 1 base and J lost 4, with 11 bases in between. The CDR3 region is CASSLRGSVYGYTF. CDR3 bases: TGTGCCAGCAGCTTGCGGGGTTCTGTCTATGGCTACACCTTC.

V gene TRBV30 combines with J gene TRBJ2-1; 9 bases are a match to TRBD2. Trimming at V came to 3 bases and at J to 0 bases, leaving 9 bases not matched to a gene. The V gene's germline CDR1 is GTSNPN and CDR2 SVGIG (reference sequence). The CDR3 is 17 residues long. The CDR3: CAWRRPGLAVSYNEQFF. CDR3 nucleotides: TGTGCCTGGAGACGCCCGGGACTAGCCGTCTCCTACAATGAGCAGTTCTTC.

This chain connects TRBV5-1 to TRBJ2-7; D call uncertain. The CDR3 runs 11 residues. V lost 1 base, J lost 3 bases, and 2 bases lay in between. In germline, CDR1 is SGHRS, CDR2 YFSETQ. The CDR3 nucleotides are TGCGCCAGCAGCTTGTACTACGAGCAGTACTTC. Its protein product is CASSLYYEQYF.

The chain has TRBV29-1 and TRBJ1-1; D possibly corresponds to TRBD1 (5 bases). The V and J ends lost 5 bases and 3 bases respectively, with 13 bases between them. Germline-derived CDR1 and CDR2 are SQVTM and ANQGSEA. CDR3 length: 13 amino acids. The CDR3 bases are TGCAGCGTTATATCACAGGTACACACTGAAGCTTTCTTT. This encodes CSVISQVHTEAFF.

The J gene is TRBJ1-6, the V gene TRBV6-5, with D hard to call. The CDR3 is 12 residues long. Trimming removed 10 bases from V and 9 bases from J, with 13 bases in between. CDR1 and CDR2 (germline): MNHEY, SVGAGI. CDR3 bases: TGTGCCACCTCCTCCCCGGGTTCACCCCTCCACTTT. This translates into CATSSPGSPLHF.

This chain connects TRBV11-2 to TRBJ2-7, with D unresolved. V lost 4 bases and J lost 7, with 14 bases in between. The CDR3 totals 13 residues. In germline, CDR1 is SGHAT, CDR2 FQNNGV. The CDR3 loop is CASSYFAGEEQYV. The CDR3 nucleotides are TGTGCCAGCAGCTACTTCGCTGGTGAGGAGCAGTACGTC.

This clone appeared a few times. The rearrangement uses TRBV3-1 (or the pseudogene TRBV3-2) and TRBJ2-7, with D possibly matching TRBD1 (6 bases). Between the trimmed V and J ends, which lost 5 bases and 2 bases, there was a span of 13 bases. Looked up from germline, CDR1 is LGHDT and CDR2 is YNNKEL (reference sequence). The CDR3 consists of 14 residues. As DNA, the CDR3 is TGTGCCAGCAGCGATGGGACACGTACCTACGAGCAGTACTTC. This translates into CASSDGTRTYEQYF.

The count of this clone is one. This sequence joins TRBV5-4 and TRBJ2-3, with TRBD1 identical over 7 bases. Trimming removed 10 bases from V and 3 bases from J; junction bases left unmatched: 8. The CDR3 length is 13 residues. The germline V gene encodes CDR1 SGHNT and CDR2 YYREEE (reference sequence). The CDR3 is CALQRQGTDTQYF. In DNA, the CDR3 is TGTGCCCTCCAGAGACAGGGAACAGATACGCAGTATTTT.

The CDR3 loop is CASSSADSPNTEAFF. The CDR3, as DNA: TGTGCCAGCAGCTCAGCGGACAGCCCGAACACTGAAGCTTTCTTT. The rearrangement uses TRBV7-9 and TRBJ1-1, with D possibly TRBD1 on 6 matching bases. The germline CDR1 and CDR2 sequences are SEHNR and FQNEAQ (reference sequence). V was shortened by 4 bases and J by 1 base, with 13 bases between the two germline ends. CDR3 length: 15 amino acids.

V usage is TRBV21-1 and J usage is TRBJ2-3; TRBD1, as called in the table, went unchecked against the DNA. TRBV21-1 is shown as a pseudogene. This CDR3 has 15 residues. DNA of the CDR3: TGTGCCAGCAGCAACCGGGACACCTGCACAGATACGCAGTATTTT. Amino acids: CASSNRDTCTDTQYF.

The rearrangement uses TRBV7-2 and TRBJ1-5, with 7 nucleotides matching TRBD1. The germline V gene encodes CDR1 SGHTA and CDR2 FQGNSA. The trim removed 6 bases at V and 3 bases at J, leaving 11 bases unmatched. The length of the CDR3 is 16 residues. The DNA for the CDR3 is TGTGCCAGCAGTATTAACTCAGGGACAGTCAATCAGCCCCAGCATTTT. Translated, it gives CASSINSGTVNQPQHF.

Only one count was recorded for this clone. The J gene is TRBJ2-7, the V gene TRBV14; tentative D call: TRBD1 (6 bases). Germline CDR1 SGHDN, CDR2 FVKESK. Between the trimmed V and J ends, which lost 2 bases and 2 bases, there was a span of 10 bases. The CDR3 spans 14 residues. CDR3: CASSQTGTTYEQYF. The CDR3 DNA is TGTGCCAGCAGCCAAACCGGGACAACCTACGAGCAGTACTTC.

This chain connects TRBV24-1 to TRBJ2-3, with D possibly being TRBD2 (6 bases). CDR3 length equals 13 residues. Germline CDR1 is KGHDR and CDR2 is SFDVKD. V shed 8 bases and J shed 1 base, with 9 bases lying between them. In DNA form, the CDR3 reads TGTGCCACCACCAAGCGGGGCACAGATACGCAGTATTTT. This encodes CATTKRGTDTQYF.

V gene TRBV28 combines with J gene TRBJ1-2; 7 bases fit TRBD1. CDR1 is MDHEN and CDR2 is SYDVKM in the germline V gene. CDR3 length equals 17 residues. After removal of 4 bases from V and 3 bases from J, the junction contained 14 bases not matched to a gene. Here the CDR3 reads CASSSIVGDRADYGYTF. The CDR3 DNA is TGTGCCAGCAGTTCCATAGTGGGCGACAGGGCCGACTATGGCTACACCTTC.

The chain combines TRBV10-2 with TRBJ1-1, with unresolved D. This CDR3 has 13 amino acids. The germline gives CDR1 WSHSY, CDR2 SAAADI. The germline V and J ends were trimmed by 3 bases and 5 bases, with 10 bases remaining between them. CDR3 nucleotide sequence: TGCGCCAGCAGTGATGATGCGGGAACTGAAGCTTTCTTT. Its protein product is CASSDDAGTEAFF.

As to this clone: Other DNA variants within this sample encode the same CDR3. This chain joins TRBV5-8 and TRBJ1-1; 7 bases line up with TRBD1. Unmatched junction bases numbered 5, after V lost 0 bases and J lost 0 bases. The CDR3 sequence is 16 residues long. Germline CDR1 and CDR2: SGHTS and YDEGEE. In nucleotides, the CDR3 is TGTGCCAGCAGCTTGGGGACAGGACTTATGAACACTGAAGCTTTCTTT. This sequence encodes CASSLGTGLMNTEAFF.

Written as DNA, the CDR3 is TGCAGCGCCCGCGCCGGGACAAGAAATTCACCCCTCCACTTT. This sequence encodes CSARAGTRNSPLHF. The V and J genes are TRBV29-1 and TRBJ1-6, with a tentative D call TRBD1 (6 bases). This CDR3 contains 14 residues. Germline V CDR1 and CDR2: SQVTM, ANQGSEA. V was trimmed by 7 bases and J by 7 bases, leaving 17 bases between them.

The V gene is TRBV19, the J gene TRBJ1-3; D unresolved. Between the trimmed V and J ends, which lost 6 bases and 0 bases, there was a span of 18 bases. The CDR3 runs 17 residues. Germline CDR1 reads LNHDA; CDR2 reads SQIVND (reference sequence). The CDR3 coding sequence is TGTGCCAGTAGACGGCCCCCCGGGGTGGGCTCTGGAAACACCATATATTTT. Translation gives CASRRPPGVGSGNTIYF.

V gene TRBV2 combines with J gene TRBJ2-3; TRBD1 aligns across 9 bases. J gave up 0 bases and V 2 bases, and 3 bases lay outside the gene matches. CDR3 length: 16 amino acids. Germline V gene data show CDR1 as SNHLY and CDR2 as FYNNEI. The CDR3, as DNA: TGTGCCAGCAGTGAAAGAGGACAGGGGAGCACAGATACGCAGTATTTT. Protein product: CASSERGQGSTDTQYF.